This T cell receptor (beta chain) was observed in a study of CD8+ T cells in alopecia areata. Study details: Treatment ran 6 to 18 months, with 6 months of follow-up afterward. General study results and limits: Affected lesional scalp, above all in alopecia totalis/universalis, was more clonal than normal scalp.

PBMCs were stained for CD3, CD4 and CD8, and CD4+ and CD8+ T cells were sorted. Note on this clone: The antigen remains unidentified.

Sequencing used cDNA as its template, made by extracting RNA and reverse transcribing it. The protocol was immunoSEQ multiplex PCR, while the TCRdb copy is restricted to in-frame clones and leaves out a portion. Altogether a few hundred thousand clones are present, about two thirds being singletons, with the ten largest covering approximately 1.2%. V lost 6 bases and J lost 6, with 12 bases in between. The germline V gene encodes CDR1 MNHEY and CDR2 SVGAGI. CDR3 length: 13 amino acids. The TCR originated in a human donor with alopecia areata. V gene TRBV6-5 combines with J gene TRBJ2-1; no definite D call. This specimen consisted of CD4+ T cells sorted from blood, obtained at week 0. CDR3 region: CASSPATGNEQFF. CDR3 nucleotide sequence: TGTGCCAGCAGCCCCGCCACGGGCAATGAGCAGTTCTTC.